What follows describes a single T cell receptor beta chain. Antigen specificity is unknown. The data were obtained in a study of T cell responses to AZD1222 COVID-19 vaccine. About the research overall: Second doses were pooled across both intervals (about 4 or about 12 weeks). Study-wide points: Repertoires were sampled only after the peak T cell response. Mostly white British, mostly female donors; authors suggested clonal diversity may be underestimated. Across the whole spike, CD4 TCRs peaked at regions 160-218 and 743-854.

Only in-frame clones appear in the TCRdb table, and some are missing; sequencing was by immunoSEQ multiplex PCR. The data hold some 140,000 clones, with about 93% observed a single time. The sequence came from an adult in good health. Sequenced material: peripheral blood, taken on day 0 of AZD1222 vaccination.

This CDR3 is CAWSVGAGRTDTQYF. As DNA, the CDR3 is TGTGCCTGGAGTGTAGGGGCGGGGCGCACAGATACGCAGTATTTT. The V and J genes are TRBV30 and TRBJ2-3; D perhaps matches TRBD2 (6 bases). CDR1 is GTSNPN and CDR2 is SVGIG in the germline V gene (reference sequence). The CDR3 is made up of 15 amino acids. Trimming took off 0 bases at V and 1 base at J, with 11 bases between the two ends.